This TCR beta chain was sequenced during a study of T cells in Graves' hyperthyroidism and ophthalmopathy. Researchers took RNA transcripts and amplified the TCR beta CDR3 regions from them. RT-PCR in the first round (using the HTBI primer set) targeted the TCR CDR3. TCRdb called the multiplex PCR reads again in MiXCR, with one record for every CDR3 protein. Of a few hundred thousand distinct CDR3 sequences in the sample, less than 15% were seen once. This clonotype was detected ten times or more. This receptor was obtained from a woman younger than 35 with Graves' hyperthyroidism. Sequencing input: blood.

CDR3 nucleotide sequence: TGTGCCAGCTCACCACGCGGGGCAGAAGGGACCCAGTACTTC. Translated: CASSPRGAEGTQYF. The chain joins TRBV18 to TRBJ2-5; D may be TRBD2 (6 bases). V dropped 1 base and J dropped 7 bases, with 13 bases sitting between them. Germline V CDR1 and CDR2: KGHSH, LQKENI. This CDR3 comprises 14 residues.